This T cell receptor (beta chain) is from a study of Graves' ophthalmopathy and Graves' hyperthyroidism. The study amplified TCR beta CDR3 regions using RNA transcripts. RT-PCR was first run with HTBI primers, then multiplex PCR in a second round. Via MiXCR, TCRdb re-called the multiplex PCR reads, giving one row per CDR3 protein. The table lists about half a million distinct CDR3 sequences, around 15% of them singletons. This clonotype was observed many times. Its cognate antigen is unknown. Study-level findings and limits: Detection in blood was also observed for most expanded thyroid clonotypes above 0.001 frequency. Using 13 signatures, a model distinguished ophthalmopathy from stable hyperthyroidism, reaching more than 85% sensitivity and 81.08% specificity. The model flagged ophthalmopathy progression at roughly 71% sensitivity and 72.22% specificity.

The CDR3 spans 16 residues. J gave up 6 bases and V 0 bases, and 6 bases lay outside the gene matches. Germline CDR1 MNHEY, CDR2 SVGAGI. This TCR came from a woman in her thirties with Graves' ophthalmopathy. The sequenced material came from blood. The chain joins TRBV6-5 to TRBJ2-2, with TRBD1 matching over 8 bases. This CDR3 is CASSYSAGGTSGELFF. Here the CDR3 DNA reads TGTGCCAGCAGTTACTCGGCAGGGGGCACGTCCGGGGAGCTGTTTTTT.